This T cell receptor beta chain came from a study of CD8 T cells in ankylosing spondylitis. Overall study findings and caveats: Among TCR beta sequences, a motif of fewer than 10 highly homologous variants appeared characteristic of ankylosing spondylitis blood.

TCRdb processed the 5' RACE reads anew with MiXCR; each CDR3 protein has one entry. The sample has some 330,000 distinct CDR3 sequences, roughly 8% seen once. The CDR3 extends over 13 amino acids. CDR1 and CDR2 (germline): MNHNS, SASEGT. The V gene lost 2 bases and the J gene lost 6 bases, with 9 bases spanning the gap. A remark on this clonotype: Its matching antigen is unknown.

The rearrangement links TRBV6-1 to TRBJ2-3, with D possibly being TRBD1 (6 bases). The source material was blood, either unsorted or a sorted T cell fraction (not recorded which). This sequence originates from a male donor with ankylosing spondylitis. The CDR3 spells CASSERDIDTQYF. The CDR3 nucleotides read TGTGCCAGCAGTGAAAGGGACATCGATACGCAGTATTTT.